This TCR beta chain derives from a study of T cells in Graves' hyperthyroidism and ophthalmopathy. Amplification of TCR beta CDR3 regions used RNA as the template. The HTBI primer set was used in a first-round RT-PCR of the TCR CDR3. TCRdb used MiXCR to reprocess the multiplex PCR reads, holding one entry per CDR3 protein. The repertoire holds nearly 250,000 distinct CDR3 sequences, approximately 23% seen once, with about a third in the top ten. The CDR3 runs 13 residues. Germline V CDR1 and CDR2: MNHEY, SVGAGI. This clonotype appeared many times. A much more abundant neighbour one base away suggests this may be a read error.

The chain couples TRBV6-5 to TRBJ1-2; 8 bases match TRBD1. The sequencing sample was made of blood. This clonotype was obtained from a woman aged 35 to 49 with Graves' ophthalmopathy. CDR3 protein: CASSLQGGVGCTF. Written as DNA, the CDR3 is TGTGCCAGCAGTTTACAGGGGGGGGTTGGCTGCACCTTC.